This entry is about one TCR beta chain. V was shortened by 2 bases and J by 2 bases, with 13 bases between the two germline ends. The CDR3 runs to 16 residues. Germline V gives CDR1 SGHRS, CDR2 YFSETQ. These data come from a study of blood T cells in healthy people across ages. The use of a sample-barcoded 5' primer and a J-beta primer mix characterized a second PCR of roughly 7 to 12 cycles. Using its own MiXCR run on the 5' RACE reads, TCRdb lists one record per CDR3 protein. The data contain fewer than 950,000 distinct CDR3 sequences, around 36% of them singletons. Input material: blood. The TCR sequence derives from a young man in good health. This chain joins TRBV5-1 and TRBJ1-4; TRBD1 might be the D (6 bases). The CDR3 DNA reads as TGCGCCAGCAGCTTTCAGGGGCAATCGACTAATGAAAAACTGTTTTTT. It codes for CASSFQGQSTNEKLFF.